The 25 T cell receptor beta chains presented below share a single source sample, sequenced in a study of regulatory T cells in long-lasting Graves disease. Arm-PCR of CDR3 regions and iRepertoire HTBI primers were used to build TCR beta libraries. Each CDR3 protein is one row after TCRdb ran MiXCR on the multiplex PCR reads. The table lists roughly 500,000 distinct CDR3 sequences, approximately 13% of them singletons. Time point described: newly diagnosed GD, antithyroid drugs for less than 3 months. RNA from PBMCs was the source of the TCR library. Separately, the same data were catalogued under a study of T cells in Graves' hyperthyroidism and ophthalmopathy.

The sequencing here drew on peripheral blood mononuclear cells (PBMCs), taken at new diagnosis, from a patient treated with antithyroid drugs. These receptor sequences come from a young man with Graves disease.

This clonotype was seen repeatedly, ten times or more. The chain employs TRBV10-3 and TRBJ2-3, with D uncertain. V was clipped by 1 base and J by 2 bases, with 13 bases between them. Germline V lookup: CDR1 ENHRY, CDR2 SYGVKD. The length of the CDR3 is 16 residues. CDR3 sequence: CAISEWERDYTDTQYF. The CDR3 coding sequence is TGTGCCATCAGTGAGTGGGAAAGGGATTACACAGATACGCAGTATTTT.

In this sample, this clonotype turned up a few times. This chain links TRBV4-1 with TRBJ2-5; D not certain. The V gene's germline CDR1 is MGHRA and CDR2 YSYEKL. This CDR3 has 12 residues. Trimming took 3 bases from V and 7 from J, leaving 9 bases between them. The chain's CDR3 is CASSHQRGTQYF. The CDR3 DNA follows: TGCGCCAGCAGCCATCAAAGAGGGACCCAGTACTTC.

In this sample, this clonotype turned up a few times. The gene calls are TRBV5-1 and TRBJ1-1; D gene unclear. Germline lookup yields CDR1 SGHRS and CDR2 YFSETQ. Trimming pared 0 bases from V and 1 base from J, leaving 10 bases between. This CDR3 is built from 15 residues. Here the CDR3 reads CASSLVRPRNTEAFF. CDR3 bases: TGCGCCAGCAGCTTGGTACGTCCAAGGAACACTGAAGCTTTCTTT.

On this clonotype itself: With a far larger clone one base away, a read error is the likely cause. The rearrangement joins TRBV2 to TRBJ2-3; TRBD2 agrees at 9 bases. The better agreement between TRBJ2-1 and the DNA end casts doubt on the J call. From germline, CDR1 is SNHLY and CDR2 FYNNEI. The CDR3 length is 16 residues. The CDR3 coding sequence is TGTGCCAGCACCCAAGGGGTAGCGGGAGCCTGCAATGAGCAGTTCTTC. The encoded protein is CASTQGVAGACNEQFF.

There are many counts of this clonotype. This sequence joins TRBV18 and TRBJ2-7; the D gene could be TRBD1 or TRBD2 (5 bases each). Per the germline V gene, CDR1 is KGHSH and CDR2 is LQKENI. The V and J ends lost 3 bases and 4 bases respectively, with 13 bases between them. The CDR3 length is 14 residues. As DNA, the CDR3 is TGTGCCAGCTCACCGTCCCGGGGCGCGTACGAGCAGTACTTC. It translates to CASSPSRGAYEQYF.

This clonotype was recorded a few times. For the CDR3, the DNA is TGTGCCAGCAGTCCTCGGGACCCGAATTCACCCCTCCACTTT. Translated: CASSPRDPNSPLHF. The chain is built from TRBV27 and TRBJ1-6; D is perhaps TRBD1 (5 bases). Looked up from germline, CDR1 is MNHEY and CDR2 is SMNVEV (reference sequence). The length of the CDR3 is 14 residues. Trimming left V 5 bases short and J 7 bases short, with 12 bases between.

A word on this clonotype: Mismatch with germline at one junction end may stem from a read error. This chain uses TRBV20-1 with TRBJ2-5; D tentatively reads TRBD1 or TRBD2 (5 bases each). Germline V lookup: CDR1 DFQATT, CDR2 SNEGSKA (reference sequence). The CDR3 is 13 amino acids. Here the CDR3 reads CSTSSRDGETQYF. CDR3 DNA: TGCAGTACTAGTAGCCGGGACGGAGAGACCCAGTACTTC.

This clonotype was observed at least ten times. V gene TRBV3-1 combines with J gene TRBJ1-1, with a possible D match to TRBD1 (6 bases). Germline loops: CDR1 LGHDT, CDR2 YNNKEL (reference sequence). V was pared by 6 bases and J by 8 bases, with 16 bases between. The CDR3 consists of 13 residues. The CDR3: CASRKHRDKEAFF. CDR3 nucleotides: TGTGCCAGCAGAAAGCACCGGGACAAGGAAGCTTTCTTT.

This clonotype was counted only a few times. The chain recombines TRBV7-6 with TRBJ2-3; possible D gene TRBD2, 5 bases. This CDR3 is 15 amino acids long. V shed 4 bases and J shed 0 bases, with 11 bases lying between them. Germline CDR1 and CDR2: SGHVS and FNYEAQ. The CDR3 DNA reads TGTGCCAGCAGCTCTACTAGAAGTAGCACAGATACGCAGTATTTT. It encodes CASSSTRSSTDTQYF.

The chain combines TRBV2 with TRBJ2-3, with 9 positions matching TRBD2. The CDR3 has 15 amino acids. V lost 8 bases to trimming and J lost 2 bases; unmatched junction nucleotides: 8. From germline, CDR1 is SNHLY and CDR2 FYNNEI. In DNA form, the CDR3 reads TGTGCCAGCGGCGGCGGGAGGGCCGCCACAGATACGCAGTATTTT. This translates into CASGGGRAATDTQYF.

This clonotype has a handful of counts. The rearrangement links TRBV10-3 to TRBJ2-6; D is perhaps TRBD1 (6 bases). This CDR3 comprises 16 residues. Germline loops: CDR1 ENHRY, CDR2 SYGVKD. V lost 0 bases, J lost 2 bases, and 8 bases lay in between. The CDR3 DNA reads TGTGCCATCAGTGAGTCGAAGGGGGCTGGGGCCAACGTCCTGACTTTC. This gives the protein CAISESKGAGANVLTF.

On this clonotype: This may be a read error: a much more frequent sequence differs by one nucleotide. The chain employs TRBV29-1 and TRBJ2-3; 10 bases are a match to TRBD2. Germline V gene sequence: CDR1 SQVTM, CDR2 ANQGSEA. This CDR3 is 14 amino acids long. The CDR3 here is CNEAGGAQGDTQYF. The CDR3 DNA sequence: TGCAACGAAGCGGGAGGGGCCCAAGGGGATACGCAGTATTTT.

There are many counts of this clonotype. This sequence joins TRBV2 and TRBJ1-4; 10 bases fit TRBD1. The CDR3 totals 14 residues. From germline, CDR1 is SNHLY and CDR2 FYNNEI. Unmatched junction bases numbered 6, after V lost 4 bases and J lost 10 bases. The CDR3 protein is CASSVGQGYGKLFF. DNA for the CDR3: TGTGCCAGCAGTGTGGGACAGGGGTACGGAAAACTGTTTTTT.

V gene TRBV7-9 combines with J gene TRBJ2-1; tentatively, D is TRBD1 or TRBD2 (6 bases each). The ends were cut back, 5 bases at V and 7 bases at J, with 18 bases in the middle. CDR1 and CDR2 (germline): SEHNR, FQNEAQ (reference sequence). The CDR3 extends over 15 amino acids. The CDR3 here is CASSERGELGNEQFF. DNA of the CDR3: TGTGCCAGCAGCGAAAGGGGGGAGTTAGGAAATGAGCAGTTCTTC.

J is TRBJ1-1 and V is TRBV11-2, with a tentative D call TRBD1 (5 bases). V was clipped by 1 base and J by 5 bases, with 11 bases between them. Germline V gives CDR1 SGHAT, CDR2 FQNNGV. The CDR3 runs to 14 residues. The CDR3 sequence is CASSLVTVDTEAFF. The CDR3 DNA follows: TGTGCCAGCAGCTTAGTGACAGTGGATACTGAAGCTTTCTTT.

For this clonotype: It is likely a read error: a sequence one base away is far more abundant. The V and J genes are TRBV6-2 or TRBV6-3 and TRBJ2-2; 11 positions match TRBD2. The CDR3 spans 15 residues. Germline loops: CDR1 MNHEY, CDR2 SVGEGT. The chain's CDR3 is CASRLAGGNIGELFF. The CDR3 DNA reads TGTGCCAGCCGCCTAGCGGGAGGTAACATCGGGGAGCTGTTTTTT.

The CDR3 DNA reads as TGCAGCCAAAGAGGGGCCGAAGGGGGGGAGCTGTTTTTT. This sequence encodes CSQRGAEGGELFF. The gene calls are TRBV20-1 and TRBJ2-2; possibly TRBD1 or TRBD2 for D (5 bases each). Germline V lookup: CDR1 DFQATT, CDR2 SNEGSKA (reference sequence). The CDR3 totals 13 residues.

Ten or more counts support this clonotype. V usage is TRBV10-3 and J usage is TRBJ2-2; 10 positions agree with TRBD1. J lost 3 bases, V lost 6 bases, and 4 bases had no gene match. The CDR3 loop spans 15 amino acids. Per the germline V gene, CDR1 is ENHRY and CDR2 is SYGVKD. Written as DNA, the CDR3 is TGTGCCATCAGAGCCGGGACAGGGGACACCGGGGAGCTGTTTTTT. Encoded protein: CAIRAGTGDTGELFF.

V gene TRBV14 combines with J gene TRBJ2-2, with D possibly TRBD2 on 6 matching bases. Germline-derived CDR1 and CDR2 are SGHDN and FVKESK. The CDR3 is 16 amino acids. Trimming took off 4 bases at V and 6 bases at J, with 18 bases between the two ends. In DNA form, the CDR3 reads TGTGCCAGCAGCCCGACTGGGGGAGGTTGGGCCGGGGAGCTGTTTTTT. Protein: CASSPTGGGWAGELFF.

In regard to this clonotype: Because it lacks the conserved phenylalanine or tryptophan at the end, this CDR3 is likely a read error. The rearrangement links TRBV10-2 to TRBJ1-4; D may be TRBD1 (6 bases). The assigned J gene may be wrong: the sequence end matches TRBJ1-6 better. The CDR3 loop spans 16 amino acids. The germline V gene encodes CDR1 WSHSY and CDR2 SAAADI. The CDR3 DNA reads TGCGCCAGCAGTGAATGGTCCGGGACAATTACTTCACCCCTCCACCTT. It specifies CASSEWSGTITSPLHL.

The rearrangement links TRBV4-1 to TRBJ1-2; possibly TRBD1 for D (6 bases). Germline lookup yields CDR1 MGHRA and CDR2 YSYEKL. V lost 1 base, J lost 3 bases, and 15 bases lay in between. The CDR3 extends over 16 amino acids. CDR3 DNA: TGCGCCAGCAGCCAAGGACGGGGGGCAGGGGACTATGGCTACACCTTC. It codes for CASSQGRGAGDYGYTF.

This clonotype was seen at least ten times. The chain couples TRBV27 to TRBJ1-1; 7 nucleotides match TRBD1. The CDR3 is made up of 15 amino acids. V gave up 5 bases and J gave up 5 bases; unmatched junction bases: 11. CDR1 is MNHEY and CDR2 is SMNVEV in the germline V gene (reference sequence). The DNA of the CDR3 is TGTGCCAGCAGTCAGAGCCGGACAGGACGAACTGAAGCTTTCTTT. This gives the protein CASSQSRTGRTEAFF.

This clonotype showed up many times. V and J are TRBV5-1 and TRBJ1-1; TRBD1 is a possible D gene (5 bases). This CDR3 has 14 residues. With 2 bases removed from V and 5 bases from J, the gap between germline ends came to 13 bases. The V gene's germline CDR1 is SGHRS and CDR2 YFSETQ. CDR3 DNA sequence: TGCGCCAGCAGCTTCGGTCGGGGGGGAACTGAAGCTTTCTTT. Translated: CASSFGRGGTEAFF.

This clonotype showed up many times. This chain connects TRBV14 to TRBJ2-1; the D gene could be TRBD1 or TRBD2 (5 bases each). Germline lookup yields CDR1 SGHDN and CDR2 FVKESK. Between the trimmed V and J ends, which lost 4 bases and 6 bases, there was a span of 16 bases. CDR3 size: 15 residues. CDR3 DNA: TGTGCCAGCAGCCGAAATGCCGGGACCATCAATGAGCAGTTCTTC. Translated: CASSRNAGTINEQFF.

The chain joins TRBV5-4 to TRBJ1-1; D is uncertain. The length of the CDR3 is 13 residues. Looked up from germline, CDR1 is SGHNT and CDR2 is YYREEE (reference sequence). Trimming took 0 bases from V and 5 from J, leaving 8 bases between them. CDR3 nucleotides: TGTGCCAGCAGCTTGGTATGGGAGACTGAAGCTTTCTTT. Protein: CASSLVWETEAFF.